The clone carrying this TCR beta chain turned up a few times. Its antigen is not identified. TCRdb re-called the 5' RACE reads with MiXCR, one entry per CDR3 protein. Of roughly 250,000 distinct CDR3 sequences listed, approximately 8% are singletons. The data belong to a study of identical twins. Overall study results and limits: Twin-shared out-of-frame alpha sequences showed excess low generation probability.

The CDR3 runs 14 residues. Trimming left V 1 base short and J 5 bases short, with 9 bases between. CDR1 SEHNR and CDR2 FQNEAQ come from the germline V gene (reference sequence). The sample was also reused in another study, on yellow fever vaccine responses in identical twins.

Sequenced: CD8+ T cells sorted from blood. The TCR was taken from a woman between 18 and 29 years old in good health. V is TRBV7-9 and J is TRBJ2-1; a possible D gene is TRBD2 (5 bases). CDR3 DNA: TGTGCCAGCAGCTTAGACCGAGGGAACAATGAGCAGTTCTTC. Amino acid sequence: CASSLDRGNNEQFF. Supplemented by reference TRBV7-9 and TRBJ2-1, the full variable domain reads DTGVSQNPRHKITKRGQNVTFRCDPISEHNRLYWYRQTLGQGPEFLTYFQNEAQLEKSRLLSDRFSAERPKGSFSTLEIQRTEQGDSAMYLCASSLDRGNNEQFFGPGTRLTVL.